Listed here is a single T cell receptor beta chain. No antigen is known for it. Clones were sequenced by immunoSEQ multiplex PCR, and TCRdb holds only the in-frame ones, with some missing. This table holds about 50,000 clones, 88% found once. The donors were part of the 120-subject validation cohort, which stood apart from the 666-subject first cohort. CDR3 length equals 16 residues. V lost 6 bases and J lost 0; bases outside the gene matches: 7. Germline values: CDR1 MNHEY, CDR2 SMNVEV (reference sequence). The record originates from a study of cytomegalovirus exposure and HLA in healthy donors. Study-level results: Using the classifier, cytomegalovirus status was reportedly diagnosed with high specificity and sensitivity.

This sequence joins TRBV27 and TRBJ1-3, with 8 bases identical to TRBD1. The TCR was taken from a woman in her 30s in good health and CMV-seronegative. The sequenced sample was PBMCs. CDR3: CASSPRTGYSGNTIYF. In DNA, the CDR3 is TGTGCCAGCAGCCCGCGGACAGGGTACTCTGGAAACACCATATATTTT.